The source of this T cell receptor (beta chain) is a study of blood T cell repertoires in COVID-19 (dated by TCRdb to about 2020). A note on the overall study: Samples from collaborators originated in the United States, Italy and Spain and spanned both the acute and convalescent phases of COVID-19. The prospective study material was composed of cDNA or gDNA derived from T cells, B-cell-depleted T cells, or PBMCs. The dataset comprised deeply sampled blood TCRbeta repertoires from subjects exposed to, actively infected with, or recovered from COVID-19. The repertoires were released in a freely available public database intended as a resource for research on the immune response to SARS-CoV-2. Samples were obtained from the ongoing ImmuneRACE study (first 160 participants) and from about 1,300 subjects provided by 6 global collaborators. Sample metadata almost always included a de-identified subject ID, COVID-19 status, age in years and sex. Where HLA class I and class II types were available, the types were taken from metadata supplied by the sample provider, not from assay-based typing.

TCRbeta CDR3 regions were amplified from genomic DNA using the immunoSEQ Assay, a bias-controlled multiplex PCR. Concerning the study's data processing: Nucleated cell counts per sample were estimated from amplification of reference gene primers within the assay. Sequence reads were collapsed and filtered to measure the absolute abundance of every unique TCRbeta CDR3 rearrangement. Productive Simpson clonality was computed per sample as the square root of Simpson's diversity index over productive rearrangements. In TCRdb, the immuneACCESS table is reduced to in-frame sequences with V and J assigned. These tables do not hold every clone; where another copy was compared, an unresolved V gene accounts for under half, and the others remain unexplained. V and J calls and clone size are given by that table; D and trimming were obtained from the DNA. A total of 150,000 to 200,000 clones appear in this sample, 80% to 95% of them only once. Clones ranked in the top ten supply roughly 4.4% of the sample.

As to this clone: No antigen is known for it. No quality values exist for individual bases; no much larger clone is one base distant.

Per the germline V gene (reference sequence), GTSNPN is the CDR1 and SVGIG is the CDR2. The CDR3 holds 14 amino acids from the cysteine to the phenylalanine. The read is trimmed to its CDR3 DNA, 42 bases read in frame from base 1. Between the V and J ends, shortened by 6 bases and 4 bases respectively, the junction contains 18 bases. Each collaborating institution followed its own protocols to collect whole blood in K2EDTA tubes. For TCRbeta analysis, collaborators shipped samples in one of three forms: frozen whole blood, isolated PBMCs, or DNA extracted from either of those sample types. Beyond this particular receptor, the publication reports: The quantity of clinical and demographic metadata differed by source and by participant and was supplied without curation.

The V and J segments used are TRBV30 and TRBJ1-2, and possibly TRBD1, on 6 matching bases. Sequencing was performed on peripheral blood. The clonotype was recovered from a woman in her fifties or sixties with acute or convalescent COVID-19. The nucleotide sequence reads as follows: TGTGCCTGTGATACCGGGACAACTTTCTATGGCTACACCTTC. Translated, it gives CACDTGTTFYGYTF.